A selection of T cell receptor beta chains follows, all from one sample in a study of blood T cell repertoires in COVID-19. Generated by immunoSEQ multiplex PCR, the TCRdb table keeps only in-frame clones and is missing some. The sample holds 150,000 to 200,000 clones; around 83% are singletons and the top ten take 6% to 8%. Sequencing used peripheral blood. The receptors derive from a woman in her sixties or seventies with COVID-19, enrolled during active disease. Each CDR3 is given with its conserved first and last residue. A D gene is named only where the DNA matches it firmly. Clone size is given for some rows only: seen once, a few or many times, or a class if the clone is expanded.

>TRBD2|NA|TRBJ2-2|TRBV11-2
CASSSRVAGGPNTGELFF
TGTGCCAGCAGCTCAAGAGTAGCGGGAGGGCCAAACACCGGGGAGCTGTTTTTT
>NA|NA|TRBJ1-2|TRBV10-3
CAISDTARNYGYTF
TGTGCCATCAGTGATACAGCCCGTAACTATGGCTACACCTTC
>TRBD1|NA|TRBJ1-1|TRBV7-3
CASSLTYFGQAGGTEAFF
TGTGCCAGCAGCTTAACGTATTTTGGACAGGCCGGGGGCACTGAAGCTTTCTTT
>TRBD2|NA|TRBJ2-3|TRBV5-1
CASAAPSGVSDTQYF
TGCGCCAGCGCCGCTCCTAGCGGGGTCTCAGATACGCAGTATTTT
>TRBD2|NA|TRBJ2-7|TRBV19
CASSIAGGPYEQYF
TGTGCCAGTAGTATAGCGGGAGGGCCATACGAGCAGTACTTC
>NA|NA|TRBJ1-2|TRBV4-1
CASSQETQANYGYTF
TGCGCCAGCAGCCAAGAGACTCAAGCCAACTATGGCTACACCTTC
>NA|NA|TRBJ1-1|TRBV11-2
CASSLDSEAFF
TGTGCCAGCAGCTTAGATTCGGAAGCTTTCTTT
>NA|NA|TRBJ2-2|TRBV19
CASSIEGGARTGELFF
TGTGCCAGTAGTATAGAGGGAGGAGCGCGGACCGGGGAGCTGTTTTTT
>TRBD1|NA|TRBJ1-1|TRBV6-2/TRBV6-3
CASSYPGGAITEAFF
TGTGCCAGCAGTTACCCAGGGGGCGCGATCACTGAAGCTTTCTTT
>NA|NA|TRBJ2-5|TRBV18
CASSAGSTETQYF
TGTGCCAGCTCAGCAGGGTCGACGGAGACCCAGTACTTC
>TRBD2|once|TRBJ2-3|TRBV7-2
CASSLSGTRTDTQYF
TGTGCCAGCAGCCTTAGCGGGACCCGCACAGATACGCAGTATTTT
>TRBD1|NA|TRBJ1-2|TRBV6-5
CASSYGGGQGNYGYTF
TGTGCCAGCAGTTACGGCGGAGGACAGGGGAACTATGGCTACACCTTC
>TRBD1|NA|TRBJ2-2|TRBV5-5
CASRRDRANTGELFF
TGTGCCAGCAGACGGGACAGGGCGAACACCGGGGAGCTGTTTTTT
>TRBD1|few|TRBJ1-1|TRBV19
CATVLDGTGVYTEAFF
TGTGCCACCGTACTGGACGGGACAGGGGTGTACACTGAAGCTTTCTTT
>TRBD2|NA|TRBJ2-2|TRBV24-1
CATSRTSGNTGELFF
TGTGCCACCAGTCGGACTAGCGGGAACACCGGGGAGCTGTTTTTT
>TRBD1|NA|TRBJ1-2|TRBV5-6
CASSLLGTENYGYTF
TGTGCCAGCAGCTTACTCGGGACAGAAAACTATGGCTACACCTTC
>NA|NA|TRBJ1-2|TRBV6-5
CATLAETNYGYTF
TGTGCCACCCTCGCCGAGACTAACTATGGCTACACCTTC
>NA|NA|TRBJ1-1|TRBV18
CASSPLREEAFF
TGTGCCAGCTCACCATTAAGAGAGGAAGCTTTCTTT
>TRBD1|NA|TRBJ1-5|TRBV7-2
CASSPGTGVIYSNQPQHF
TGTGCCAGCAGCCCTGGGACAGGGGTAATTTATAGCAATCAGCCCCAGCATTTT
>TRBD1|NA|TRBJ1-1|TRBV10-3
CAITSGGTENTEAFF
TGTGCCATCACCTCAGGGGGAACAGAGAACACTGAAGCTTTCTTT
>NA|NA|TRBJ2-3|TRBV27
CASSSADTQYF
TGTGCCAGCAGTTCTGCGGATACGCAGTATTTT
>NA|NA|TRBJ1-4|TRBV6-5
CASSRRQGEGEKLFF
TGTGCCAGCAGTCGCAGACAAGGCGAGGGTGAAAAACTGTTTTTT
>NA|NA|TRBJ1-6|TRBV12-3/TRBV12-4
CASRTTGNSPLHF
TGTGCCAGCAGGACGACCGGGAATTCACCCCTCCACTTT
>TRBD1|NA|TRBJ1-2|TRBV6-5
CASSYSSGTGEGYTF
TGTGCCAGCAGTTATTCCTCCGGGACAGGGGAAGGCTACACCTTC
>NA|once|TRBJ2-7|TRBV14
CASSQDHNRRSYEQYF
TGTGCCAGCAGCCAAGATCATAACAGGCGTTCCTACGAGCAGTACTTC
>TRBD1|few|TRBJ1-3|TRBV19
CASSAGTGRGNTIYF
TGTGCCAGTAGTGCCGGGACAGGGCGAGGAAACACCATATATTTT
>NA|NA|TRBJ1-5|TRBV3-1/TRBV3-2
CASSPDSSNQPQHF
TGTGCCAGCAGCCCGGACTCATCGAATCAGCCCCAGCATTTT
>NA|once|TRBJ2-5|TRBV3-1/TRBV3-2
CASSQQGQETQYF
TGTGCCAGCAGCCAACAGGGGCAAGAGACCCAGTACTTC
>TRBD1|few|TRBJ1-3|TRBV9
CASSGRQGQNTIYF
TGTGCCAGCAGCGGTCGACAGGGCCAAAACACCATATATTTT
>NA|NA|TRBJ2-3|TRBV28
CASSLRPRWDTQYF
TGTGCCAGCAGTTTACGTCCTAGATGGGATACGCAGTATTTT
>NA|NA|TRBJ1-3|TRBV28
CASSLFVQGAPGNTIYF
TGTGCCAGCAGTTTATTTGTTCAGGGTGCTCCTGGAAACACCATATATTTT
>NA|NA|TRBJ2-5|TRBV5-6
CASSPGLGVGVETQYF
TGTGCCAGCAGCCCGGGACTGGGGGTCGGGGTTGAGACCCAGTACTTC
>NA|NA|TRBJ1-2|TRBV20-1
CSAEGLYGYTF
TGCAGTGCCGAAGGACTCTATGGCTACACCTTC
>TRBD2|NA|TRBJ2-3|TRBV15
CATSRASYGTSGDTDTQYF
TGTGCCACCAGCAGAGCGTCCTATGGGACTAGCGGGGACACAGATACGCAGTATTTT
>TRBD1|once|TRBJ2-7|TRBV7-2
CASSRYGQGPPYEQYF
TGTGCCAGCAGCCGTTACGGACAGGGACCACCCTACGAGCAGTACTTC
>NA|few|TRBJ2-2|TRBV2
CASSVMAGANPGELFF
TGTGCCAGCAGTGTGATGGCAGGGGCTAACCCCGGGGAGCTGTTTTTT
>TRBD2|NA|TRBJ2-1|TRBV5-1
CASGPTSGRVYNEQFF
TGCGCCAGCGGGCCGACTAGCGGGAGGGTCTACAATGAGCAGTTCTTC
>TRBD2|NA|TRBJ2-7|TRBV7-4
CASSLPRTSNEQYF
TGTGCCAGCAGCTTACCTCGGACTAGCAACGAGCAGTACTTC
>TRBD1|NA|TRBJ1-1|TRBV18
CASSGQTNTEAFF
TGTGCCAGCTCGGGACAGACGAACACTGAAGCTTTCTTT
>NA|NA|TRBJ1-1|TRBV20-1
CSANSPEAFF
TGCAGTGCTAACAGCCCTGAAGCTTTCTTT
>NA|NA|TRBJ1-1|TRBV14
CASSQDRYAGETEAFF
TGTGCCAGCAGCCAAGATAGGTATGCGGGGGAGACTGAAGCTTTCTTT
>NA|NA|TRBJ2-7|TRBV28
CASRQGRRNEQYF
TGTGCCAGCAGACAGGGCCGCCGGAACGAGCAGTACTTC
>TRBD1|NA|TRBJ2-3|TRBV6-5
CASSAGTVQTDTQYF
TGTGCCAGCAGCGCCGGGACAGTACAAACAGATACGCAGTATTTT
>NA|NA|TRBJ1-1|TRBV29-1
CSVPKETEAFF
TGCAGCGTCCCTAAGGAGACTGAAGCTTTCTTT
>TRBD2|once|TRBJ2-3|TRBV3-1/TRBV3-2
CASSHLHSSGSDTQYF
TGTGCCAGCAGCCATTTACACTCAAGCGGGAGTGACACGCAGTATTTT